The clone carrying this T cell receptor beta chain was observed a handful of times. What it binds is not known. The CDR3 is made up of 13 amino acids. Germline CDR1 DFQATT, CDR2 SNEGSKA (reference sequence). V shed 5 bases and J shed 2 bases, with 10 bases lying between them. The TCR cDNA carried a universal primer site and UMIs from 5'RACE template switching. TCRdb reanalysed the 5' RACE reads using MiXCR and keeps one entry per CDR3 protein. The sample lists about 220,000 distinct CDR3 sequences; approximately 6.8% were seen once. These data originate in a study of T cells after yellow fever vaccination. Findings of the study overall: Post-booster repertoires contained most primary-vaccination clones again (96% CD4, roughly 91% CD8).

This rearrangement joins TRBV20-1 to TRBJ2-1; D possibly corresponds to TRBD2 (6 bases). The TCR originated in a man aged 30 to 45 who received the YFV17D yellow fever vaccine. This material consisted of CD4+ T cells sorted from PBMCs, taken on the day of the yellow fever booster vaccination. CDR3 sequence: CSAGGIPYNEQFF. The CDR3 coding sequence is TGCAGTGCTGGGGGGATACCCTACAATGAGCAGTTCTTC.